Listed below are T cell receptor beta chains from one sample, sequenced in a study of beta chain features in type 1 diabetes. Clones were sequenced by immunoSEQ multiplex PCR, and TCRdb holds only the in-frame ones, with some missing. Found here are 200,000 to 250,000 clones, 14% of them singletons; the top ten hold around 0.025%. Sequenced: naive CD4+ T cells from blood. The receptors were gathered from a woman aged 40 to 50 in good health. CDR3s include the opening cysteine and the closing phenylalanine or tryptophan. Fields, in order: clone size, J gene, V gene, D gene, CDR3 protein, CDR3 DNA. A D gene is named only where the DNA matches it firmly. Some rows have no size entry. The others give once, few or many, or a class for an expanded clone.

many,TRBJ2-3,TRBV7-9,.,CASLGGGTDTQYF,TGTGCCAGCTTGGGGGGAGGCACAGATACGCAGTATTTT
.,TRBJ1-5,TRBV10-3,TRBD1,CAISETGDNQPQHF,TGTGCCATCAGTGAGACAGGGGACAATCAGCCCCAGCATTTT
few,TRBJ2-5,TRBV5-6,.,CASSSLGLKETQYF,TGTGCCAGCAGCAGCCTAGGACTCAAAGAGACCCAGTACTTC
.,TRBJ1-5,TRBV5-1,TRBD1,CASSLGGTGRNQPQHF,TGCGCCAGCAGCTTGGGGGGGACAGGGAGAAATCAGCCCCAGCATTTT
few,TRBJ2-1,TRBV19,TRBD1,CASSLGQGRNEQFF,TGTGCCAGTAGTTTGGGACAGGGCCGCAATGAGCAGTTCTTC
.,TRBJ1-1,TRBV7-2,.,CASSPTRGVNTEAFF,TGTGCCAGCAGCCCAACCCGGGGGGTCAACACTGAAGCTTTCTTT
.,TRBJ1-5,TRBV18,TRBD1,CASSPADGQAYQPQHF,TGTGCCAGCTCACCTGCAGACGGACAGGCCTATCAGCCCCAGCATTTT
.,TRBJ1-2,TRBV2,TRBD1,CASSEPRTGPSYGYTF,TGTGCCAGCAGTGAACCCAGGACAGGTCCTTCCTATGGCTACACCTTC
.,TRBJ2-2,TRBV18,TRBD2,CASSPRTSAGTANTGELFF,TGTGCCAGCTCACCCAGGACTAGCGCAGGGACCGCGAACACCGGGGAGCTGTTTTTT
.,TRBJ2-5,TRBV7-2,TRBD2,CASIRGGGLETQYF,TGTGCCAGCATTCGCGGGGGGGGCCTGGAGACCCAGTACTTC
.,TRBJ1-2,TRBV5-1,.,CASSLLPSDSYGYTF,TGCGCCAGCAGCTTGCTTCCCAGTGACTCCTATGGCTACACCTTC
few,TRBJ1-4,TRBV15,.,CATSRDRVVEKLFF,TGTGCCACCAGCAGAGACAGGGTGGTTGAAAAACTGTTTTTT
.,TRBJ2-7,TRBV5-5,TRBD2,CASSLRLAGPKYEQYF,TGTGCCAGCAGCTTGAGGCTAGCGGGGCCTAAGTACGAGCAGTACTTC
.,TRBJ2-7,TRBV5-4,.,CASSRLDRTSYEQYF,TGTGCCAGCAGCCGTCTTGACAGGACTTCCTACGAGCAGTACTTC
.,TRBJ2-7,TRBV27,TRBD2,CASSLSLLAGGYEQYF,TGTGCCAGCAGTTTATCTTTACTAGCGGGGGGCTACGAGCAGTACTTC
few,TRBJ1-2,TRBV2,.,CASRPLSYGYTF,TGTGCCAGCAGGCCCCTATCGTACGGCTACACCTTC
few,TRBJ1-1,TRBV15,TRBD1,CATSRVSGTGLSEAFF,TGTGCCACCAGCAGAGTCTCCGGGACAGGTCTTTCTGAAGCTTTCTTT
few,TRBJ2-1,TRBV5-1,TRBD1,CASSVWTGAYNEQFF,TGCGCCAGCAGCGTCTGGACAGGGGCCTACAATGAGCAGTTCTTC
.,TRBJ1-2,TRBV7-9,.,CASSQAGSPATNYGYTF,TGTGCCAGCAGCCAGGCGGGCAGCCCGGCGACTAACTATGGCTACACCTTC
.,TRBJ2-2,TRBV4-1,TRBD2,CASSQDLASGGALAGELFF,TGCGCCAGCAGCCAAGATCTTGCTAGCGGGGGGGCTCTAGCCGGGGAGCTGTTTTTT
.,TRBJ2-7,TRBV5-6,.,CASSRGQSYEQYF,TGTGCCAGCAGCCGAGGACAGTCCTACGAGCAGTACTTC
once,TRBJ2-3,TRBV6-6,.,CASRSADTQYF,TGTGCCAGCAGGAGTGCAGATACGCAGTATTTT
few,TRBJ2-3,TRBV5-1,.,CASSGKGQTDTQYF,TGCGCCAGCAGCGGTAAGGGGCAAACAGATACGCAGTATTTT
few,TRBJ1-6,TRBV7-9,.,CASSLAADSPLHF,TGTGCCAGCAGCTTAGCGGCGGATTCACCCCTCCACTTT
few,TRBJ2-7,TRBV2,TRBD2,CASSEGGSGAYPIYEQYF,TGTGCCAGCAGTGAAGGGGGTAGCGGGGCATATCCAATCTACGAGCAGTACTTC
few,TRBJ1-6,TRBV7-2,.,CASSPLRTVYNSPLHF,TGTGCCAGCAGCCCCCTACGGACAGTTTATAATTCACCCCTCCACTTT
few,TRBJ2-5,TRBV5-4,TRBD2,CASSSRAGAQETQYF,TGTGCCAGCAGCTCGAGAGCGGGGGCCCAAGAGACCCAGTACTTC
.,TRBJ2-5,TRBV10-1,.,CASSASPGTQYF,TGCGCCAGCAGTGCCTCACCGGGGACCCAGTACTTC
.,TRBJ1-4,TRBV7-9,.,CASSLLQGEKLFF,TGTGCCAGCAGCTTATTACAGGGCGAAAAACTGTTTTTT
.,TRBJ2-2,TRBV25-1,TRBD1,CASSRTGATGELFF,TGTGCCAGCAGTCGGACAGGGGCCACCGGGGAGCTGTTTTTT
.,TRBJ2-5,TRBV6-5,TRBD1,CASSSVDRGRTQYF,TGTGCCAGCAGTTCCGTGGACAGGGGGCGCACCCAGTACTTC
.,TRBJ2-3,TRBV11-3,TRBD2,CASSLGGTSGNTDTQYF,TGTGCCAGCAGCTTAGGAGGGACTAGCGGGAACACAGATACGCAGTATTTT
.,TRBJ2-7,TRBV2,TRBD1,CASRGQGGYEQYF,TGTGCCAGCAGGGGACAGGGAGGGTACGAGCAGTACTTC
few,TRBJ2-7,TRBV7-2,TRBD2,CASSLQTSGGYEQYF,TGTGCCAGCAGCTTACAGACTAGCGGGGGGTACGAGCAGTACTTC
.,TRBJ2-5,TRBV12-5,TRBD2,CASGYTGLAAQETQYF,TGTGCTAGTGGGTATACGGGACTAGCGGCCCAAGAGACCCAGTACTTC
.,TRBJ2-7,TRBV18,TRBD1,CASSLGQGDLYEQYF,TGTGCCAGCTCTCTCGGACAGGGGGATCTCTACGAGCAGTACTTC
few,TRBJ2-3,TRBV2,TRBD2,CASTAAGVGTDTQYF,TGTGCCAGCACTGCCGCGGGGGTTGGGACAGATACGCAGTATTTT